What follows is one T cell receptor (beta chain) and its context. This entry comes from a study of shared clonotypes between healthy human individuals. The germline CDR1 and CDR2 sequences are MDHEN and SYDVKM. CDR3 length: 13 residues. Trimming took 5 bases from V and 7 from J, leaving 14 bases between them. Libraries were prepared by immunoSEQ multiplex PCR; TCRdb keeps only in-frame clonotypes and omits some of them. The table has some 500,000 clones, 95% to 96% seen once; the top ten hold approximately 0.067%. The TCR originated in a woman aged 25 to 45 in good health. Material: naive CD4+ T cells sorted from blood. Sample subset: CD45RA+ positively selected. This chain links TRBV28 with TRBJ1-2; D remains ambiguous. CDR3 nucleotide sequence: TGTGCCAGCAGTCAGCCGGGCGCTAGTGGCTACACCTTC. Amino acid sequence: CASSQPGASGYTF.